This T cell receptor beta chain was recorded in a study of blood T cell repertoires in COVID-19. Trimming removed 5 bases at V and 8 bases at J, with 10 bases between. The CDR3 runs to 13 residues. Germline V gives CDR1 KGHSH, CDR2 LQKENI. This clone has more than one count but fewer than ten. Some clones are missing from TCRdb's copy, which holds only in-frame ones; the method was immunoSEQ multiplex PCR. The sample has nearly 250,000 clones; around 80% are singletons. The receptor comes from a woman older than 75 with acute or convalescent COVID-19. The sample taken for sequencing was peripheral blood. The chain has TRBV18 and TRBJ1-6; the D is unclear. The chain's CDR3 is CASSSNGDSPLHF. CDR3 DNA: TGTGCCAGCTCATCGAACGGGGATTCACCCCTCCACTTT.